This TCR beta chain originates from a study of CD8 T cells in Susac syndrome. About 0.5 to 1 ug RNA was reverse transcribed with random hexamers. Amplification of TCR beta CDR3 used immunoSEQ multiplex PCR across 54 Vbeta and 13 Jbeta. MiXCR, run by TCRdb on the immunoSEQ multiplex PCR reads, gives a single entry per CDR3 protein. The sample contains some 260,000 distinct CDR3 sequences, 80% to 90% of which appear only once. Germline values: CDR1 DFQATT, CDR2 SNEGSKA (reference sequence). The CDR3 totals 16 residues. With 5 bases removed from V and 12 bases from J, the gap between germline ends came to 29 bases.

The chain joins TRBV20-1 to TRBJ2-1; possibly TRBD2 for D (7 bases). The receptor's source is a human donor with multiple sclerosis. The sample taken for sequencing was CD8+ T cells from PBMCs. The CDR3 nucleotides are TGCAGTGCTGCAGGGGATCGGGGGGAGGATTTATTTAGGCAGTTCTTC. Its translation is CSAAGDRGEDLFRQFF.